This TCR beta chain appears in the sequencing data of a study of cytotoxic CD8 clonotypes in ibrutinib-treated CLL (dated by TCRdb to the early 2020s). For the study in its entirety: The cohort was composed of around twelve relapsed/refractory and roughly 14 treatment-naive patients; IGHV unmutated status was identified in 17 patients. Responses were partial in 25 or so patients and complete in 2; after median approximately 66 months follow-up, approximately 15 stayed in remission and roughly twelve progressed. Response samples were obtained after a median of around eleven months of treatment, with a range of roughly 6 to 40 months. On average, each sample yielded roughly 250,000 productive templates and tens of thousands of productive rearrangements. Of the approximately 94 people in the trial, 25 to 30 had longitudinal samples available. Cryopreserved peripheral blood mononuclear cells were obtained before treatment, at response, and at either sustained remission or disease progression. All remission and progressive disease samples were collected while patients were still receiving ibrutinib. The full study reports these points: Public clonotypes were found to be uncommon and were observed to contract or remain stable during treatment; the increase in clonality was shown to reflect expansion of private clonotypes at ibrutinib response. At baseline, clonality was higher than in age-matched healthy donors and showed a strong correlation with circulating CD8+ T-cell counts. At ibrutinib response clonality went up, during sustained remission it held steady, and at progression it dropped back toward baseline. Sampling times were not matched between patients in sustained remission and patients whose disease was progressing, and lymph node repertoires were not examined.

A MiSeq instrument was used for deep resolution sequencing, which targeted depths ranging from 1 in 1 million up to 1 in 200,000 T cells, with coverage averaging 10x for each clonotype. TCR beta libraries were generated with the immunoSEQ hsTCRB Kit. In the source study's methods: ImmunoSEQ Data Assistant and ImmunoSEQ Analyzer were used for data analysis, and V, D and J genes were assigned according to IMGT definitions. Clonality was computed as one minus normalized Shannon entropy of productive rearrangement frequencies, ranging from 0 to 1. Public clonotype analysis was restricted to overrepresented clonotypes comprising at least 0.05% of each patient's repertoire. Approximately 12 repertoires from age-matched healthy donors, obtained from immuneACCESS, served as clonality controls. Not all clones reach the TCRdb copy of this immuneACCESS table, which keeps in-frame sequences only. Checked studies attribute under half of the gap to unresolved V genes and leave the rest unexplained. That table is the source of V, J and clone size, and D and trimming were worked out from the DNA. The sample has about 140,000 clones on record, 76% of them singletons. The ten largest clones take up 5% to 5.5% of the sample.

V ends up 5 bases short and J 1 base short, with an unmatched junction base count of 10. The germline V gene encodes CDR1 SGHVS and CDR2 FNYEAQ. The CDR3 spans 18 residues, from the cysteine through the phenylalanine. The kept DNA is CDR3 alone, 54 bases in frame from the first base. The time point label corresponds to: roughly 25 months on ibrutinib. For TCR beta library preparation, 1.5 to 2 micrograms of genomic DNA were isolated from cryopreserved PBMCs. Longitudinal blood samples from CLL patients on ibrutinib monotherapy underwent high-throughput TCR beta sequencing. The patients were enrolled in a single-center, open-label phase 2 trial of ibrutinib monotherapy. Points on this clone: The antigen it binds to is not known. Per-base qualities were not stored, and no clone one base away is much larger.

This sequence was found in a human donor with chronic lymphocytic leukemia. The source was PBMCs, collected after 24 months of ibrutinib treatment. Recombination joined TRBV7-6 with TRBJ2-7; 14 junctional bases match TRBD2. The sequenced DNA is TGTGCCAGCAGCACACCGGGACTAGCGGGGGCCCCTTCCTACGAGCAGTACTTC. This sequence encodes CASSTPGLAGAPSYEQYF.